This T cell receptor beta chain is drawn from a study of tumor-infiltrating lymphocytes in localized non-small cell lung cancer. About the study: Patients included smokers and never-smokers with various histologies, some sampled after neoadjuvant chemotherapy. Study-level results: Not all patients were TCR sequenced, owing to tissue quantity.

The method was immunoSEQ multiplex PCR; TCRdb's version includes in-frame clones alone and lacks a portion of them. The sample lists 10,000 to 13,000 clones, 80% to 90% occurring once. This clone has only one observation. The antigen is not known. The receptor comes from a human donor with non-small cell lung cancer. Sample: uninvolved lung tissue not adjacent to the tumor.

The CDR3 DNA reads as TGCAGCGTTGAAGACGAGGGAGATGAAAAACTGTTTTTT. It translates to CSVEDEGDEKLFF. V is TRBV29-1 and J is TRBJ1-4, with D unclear. In germline, CDR1 is SQVTM, CDR2 ANQGSEA. The CDR3 has 13 residues. Trimming took off 0 bases at V and 6 bases at J, with 8 bases between the two ends.